A selection of T cell receptor beta chains follows, all from one sample in a study of T cell responses to AZD1222 COVID-19 vaccine. Assay: immunoSEQ multiplex PCR; the TCRdb copy retains only in-frame clones and omits some. Of about 140,000 clones listed, 89% were seen once; the top ten hold approximately 4.5%. The source material was peripheral blood, sampled on day 0 of AZD1222 vaccination. The receptors come from an adult in good health. Each CDR3 is given with its conserved first and last residue.

v_gene	j_gene	CDR3aa
TRBV3-1/TRBV3-2	TRBJ2-7	CASSPLAGAYEQYF
TRBV10-1	TRBJ1-3	CASSPRISGNTIYF
TRBV5-6	TRBJ2-5	CASSLKGIQETQYF
TRBV6-5	TRBJ2-7	CASSYDYEQYF
TRBV6-2/TRBV6-3	TRBJ2-3	CASSTLETLTGADTQYF
TRBV5-1	TRBJ2-2	CASSLEGRVRELFF
TRBV11-2	TRBJ1-3	CASSSQFEGGNTIYF
TRBV6-6	TRBJ1-5	CASRGLAGENQPQHF
TRBV10-3	TRBJ1-4	CAISPDSLFEKLFF
TRBV3-1/TRBV3-2	TRBJ2-1	CASSYGLVYNEQFF
TRBV20-1	TRBJ1-1	CSASQGVITEAFF
TRBV6-6	TRBJ2-7	CASRNPGTGLASEQYF
TRBV9	TRBJ2-7	CASSENRDSIEQYF
TRBV18	TRBJ2-1	CASSPYNEQFF
TRBV3-1/TRBV3-2	TRBJ1-5	CASSQQTNQPQHF